These 7 T cell receptor beta chains originate from one sample sequenced in a study of blood T cell repertoires in COVID-19. The data were produced by immunoSEQ multiplex PCR, yet TCRdb's version contains in-frame clones alone and is incomplete. The profile covers 350,000 to 400,000 clones, with around 89% appearing a single time and 0.9% to 1% taken by the ten largest. Sequencing input: PBMCs or T cells enriched from blood (not recorded which). These receptor sequences come from a young woman with acute COVID-19.

This chain uses TRBV6-4 with TRBJ2-3; 10 bases match TRBD2. The germline CDR1 and CDR2 sequences are MRHNA and SNTAGT. The CDR3 covers 15 residues. V trimming: 6 bases; J trimming: 4 bases; junction bases outside the gene matches: 7. The CDR3 nucleotides read TGTGCCAGCAGCGATAGCGGGGGGCCCCCAGATACGCAGTATTTT. This gives the protein CASSDSGGPPDTQYF.

This sequence joins TRBV7-7 and TRBJ2-3; no clear D. Germline CDR1 SSHAT, CDR2 FNYEAQ (reference sequence). Trimming took off 1 base at V and 4 bases at J, with 6 bases between the two ends. The CDR3 covers 13 residues. CDR3 amino acids: CASSLVVSDTQYF. Written as DNA, the CDR3 is TGTGCCAGCAGCTTAGTAGTCTCAGATACGCAGTATTTT.

This clone has a single count. This chain connects TRBV3-1 (or the pseudogene TRBV3-2) to TRBJ2-1; no firm D call. Germline V CDR1 and CDR2: LGHDT, YNNKEL (reference sequence). Between the trimmed V and J ends, which lost 1 base and 8 bases, there was a span of 12 bases. This CDR3 contains 14 residues. CDR3 protein: CASSQVWANYEQFF. CDR3 nucleotides: TGTGCCAGCAGCCAAGTTTGGGCCAACTATGAGCAGTTCTTC.

DNA of the CDR3: TGCAGCGTTGAAGTAGGCGGGAATGAAAAACTGTTTTTT. It is translated as CSVEVGGNEKLFF. The genes are TRBV29-1 and TRBJ1-4, with unresolved D. The CDR3 sequence is 13 residues long. The V gene lost 1 base and the J gene lost 5 bases, with 8 bases spanning the gap. Per the germline V gene, CDR1 is SQVTM and CDR2 is ANQGSEA.

The rearrangement joins TRBV29-1 to TRBJ1-2; 7 nucleotides line up with TRBD1. Germline V gene lookup returns CDR1 SQVTM and CDR2 ANQGSEA. This CDR3 spans 12 amino acids. V was pared by 7 bases and J by 3 bases, with 5 bases of the junction left unmatched. This CDR3 reads CSANQGDYGYTF. CDR3 sequence (DNA): TGCAGCGCTAATCAGGGGGACTATGGCTACACCTTC.

The chain recombines TRBV2 with TRBJ1-1, with a possible D match to TRBD1 (6 bases). Per the germline V gene, CDR1 is SNHLY and CDR2 is FYNNEI. V lost 9 bases and J 1 base, leaving 18 bases between the germline ends. The CDR3 runs to 15 residues. CDR3 sequence reads: CARTPSAGANTEAFF. The DNA for the CDR3 is TGTGCCAGAACCCCCTCGGCAGGGGCGAACACTGAAGCTTTCTTT.

The chain recombines TRBV24-1 with TRBJ2-5, with 7 nucleotides matching TRBD2. Germline V lookup: CDR1 KGHDR, CDR2 SFDVKD. The length of the CDR3 is 16 residues. The V segment lost 4 bases and the J segment 5 bases; nucleotides outside the gene matches: 12. For the CDR3, the DNA is TGTGCCACCAGTGACTCAGGGAGGGGCTCAGCGGAGACCCAGTACTTC. This codes for CATSDSGRGSAETQYF.